The rows below give T cell receptor beta chains drawn from one sample of a study of T-cell memory formation after mild COVID-19. TCRdb recomputed calls from the 5' RACE reads with MiXCR, one row per CDR3 protein. The sample yields about 440,000 distinct CDR3 sequences, over 15% seen once. The sequenced material came from PBMCs or a T cell subset sorted from them (not recorded which). These receptors originate from an adult woman who had mild COVID-19 (a few samples of this study predate the infection). Cell type and time point are not known. Each CDR3 is given with its conserved first and last residue. Fields, in order: J gene, clone size, V gene, D gene, CDR3 DNA, CDR3 protein. The D gene is left open where the match is weak. Not every row has a clone size; where given, it reads once, few, many or a size class.

J: TRBJ2-3
size: few
V: TRBV23-1
D: TRBD1
DNA: TGCGCCAGCGCCCCTTGGGGGACAGGGAAGAGTGGTGCAGATACGCAGTATTTT
CDR3: CASAPWGTGKSGADTQYF

J: TRBJ2-5
size: -
V: TRBV24-1
D: -
DNA: TGTGCCACCAGTGAGGACAGAGCTGGAGAGACCCAGTACTTC
CDR3: CATSEDRAGETQYF

J: TRBJ2-1
size: -
V: TRBV5-1
D: TRBD2
DNA: TGCGCCAGCAGCACCGGGGAGGGGATCCATGAGCAGTTCTTC
CDR3: CASSTGEGIHEQFF

J: TRBJ2-1
size: few
V: TRBV18
D: TRBD2
DNA: TGTGCCAGCTCTAGGACTAGCTCCTACAATGAGCAGTTCTTC
CDR3: CASSRTSSYNEQFF

J: TRBJ2-3
size: few
V: TRBV9
D: TRBD2
DNA: TGTGCCAGCGAAAGCGGGGGACTTGGAAAGGCAGATACGCAGTATTTT
CDR3: CASESGGLGKADTQYF

J: TRBJ1-2
size: few
V: TRBV29-1
D: -
DNA: TGCAGCGTTGCCCTCACTACGGCCCCAAACTATGGCTACACCTTC
CDR3: CSVALTTAPNYGYTF

J: TRBJ2-7
size: -
V: TRBV24-1
D: TRBD2
DNA: TGTGCCACCAGTCCATCCGGGGGGGGCCAGTACGAGCAGTACTTC
CDR3: CATSPSGGGQYEQYF

J: TRBJ1-5
size: -
V: TRBV6-1
D: -
DNA: TGTGCCAGCAGTGAAGAAAGTCGGGGTCAGATCAATCAGCCCCAGCATTTT
CDR3: CASSEESRGQINQPQHF

J: TRBJ2-5
size: -
V: TRBV4-2
D: TRBD2
DNA: TGTGCCAGCAGCCAAGATTGGGGAGCGGGAGTCCCCGGGGAGACCCAGTACTTC
CDR3: CASSQDWGAGVPGETQYF

J: TRBJ1-3
size: many
V: TRBV12-3/TRBV12-4
D: TRBD1
DNA: TGTGCCACCTCGAGACCACACGGGACAGGATCCAGCTCTGGAAACACCATATATTTT
CDR3: CATSRPHGTGSSSGNTIYF

J: TRBJ2-5
size: few
V: TRBV6-5
D: -
DNA: TGTGCCAGCCGCAAAGGACAAGAGACCCAGTACTTC
CDR3: CASRKGQETQYF

J: TRBJ2-3
size: few
V: TRBV7-9
D: TRBD2
DNA: TGTGCCAGCAGCCTCCCGATGGGGAGGGCAGATACGCAGTATTTT
CDR3: CASSLPMGRADTQYF

J: TRBJ2-3
size: -
V: TRBV5-4
D: -
DNA: TGTGCCAGCAGCCAGACATTAGAGAGAGATACGCAGTATTTT
CDR3: CASSQTLERDTQYF

J: TRBJ1-5
size: -
V: TRBV2
D: -
DNA: TGTGCCAGCCGGACAGATAGCAATCAGCCCCAGCATTTT
CDR3: CASRTDSNQPQHF